What follows are 2 T cell receptor beta chains derived from one specimen sequenced in a study of blood T cell repertoires in COVID-19. TCRdb keeps only in-frame clones here, not all; method: immunoSEQ multiplex PCR. This table holds 150,000 to 200,000 clones, roughly 86% found once. Sample: peripheral blood. The receptors come from a woman aged 80 or over in a cohort sampled during active or convalescent COVID-19.

This clone is a singleton in its sample. The chain links TRBV30 to TRBJ1-4; tentative D call: TRBD1 (5 bases). Trimming pared 4 bases from V and 1 base from J, leaving 28 bases between. The CDR3 is 20 amino acids. The germline CDR1 and CDR2 sequences are GTSNPN and SVGIG (reference sequence). In DNA, the CDR3 is TGTGCCTGGACCCCGGATGGGGGGTCGGCGGTCTTACAAACTAATGAAAAACTGTTTTTT. Protein: CAWTPDGGSAVLQTNEKLFF.

This chain uses TRBV30 with TRBJ2-3; D is unresolved. Germline CDR1 is GTSNPN and CDR2 is SVGIG (reference sequence). V was clipped by 2 bases and J by 0 bases, with 9 bases between them. The CDR3 consists of 14 residues. For the CDR3, the DNA is TGTGCCTGGAGTACCGGTCTAAGCACAGATACGCAGTATTTT. Translation: CAWSTGLSTDTQYF.